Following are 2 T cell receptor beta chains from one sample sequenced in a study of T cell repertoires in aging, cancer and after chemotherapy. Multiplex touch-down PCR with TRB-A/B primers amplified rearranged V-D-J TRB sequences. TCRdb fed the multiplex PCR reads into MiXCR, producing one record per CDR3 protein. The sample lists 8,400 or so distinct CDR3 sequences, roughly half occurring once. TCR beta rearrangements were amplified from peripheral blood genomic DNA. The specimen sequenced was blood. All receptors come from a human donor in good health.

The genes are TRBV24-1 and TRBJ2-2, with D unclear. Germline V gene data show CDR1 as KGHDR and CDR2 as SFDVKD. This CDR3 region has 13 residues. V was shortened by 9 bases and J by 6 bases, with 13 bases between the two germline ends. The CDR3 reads CATSQRFAGELFF. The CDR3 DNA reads TGTGCCACCTCCCAAAGGTTCGCCGGGGAGCTGTTTTTT.

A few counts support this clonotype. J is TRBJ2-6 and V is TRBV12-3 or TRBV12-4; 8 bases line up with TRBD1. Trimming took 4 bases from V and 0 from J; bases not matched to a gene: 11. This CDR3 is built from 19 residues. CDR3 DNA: TGTGCCAGCAGTTCCGTCGTGGGACAGGATCTCTCTGGGGCCAACGTCCTGACTTTC. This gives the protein CASSSVVGQDLSGANVLTF.